The T cell receptor beta chain under discussion was sequenced for a study of T cell clonality in common variable immunodeficiency. Assay: immunoSEQ multiplex PCR; the TCRdb copy retains only in-frame clones and omits some. The table records fewer than 40,000 clones without singletons, the ten largest covering under 4.5%. The CDR3 spans 13 residues. Trimming removed 5 bases from V and 3 bases from J, with 11 bases in between. The germline V gene has CDR1 MNHEY and CDR2 SVGEGT. This clone showed up just a few times. The likely explanation is a read error, given a far larger clone one base away. The read stops 3 residues short of the end of the CDR3; the missing end is completed from the germline J gene.

What was sequenced was peripheral blood mononuclear cells. The rearrangement links TRBV6-2 or TRBV6-3 to TRBJ2-7; a weak D match, TRBD1 (5 bases). The origin of this receptor is a person between 18 and 75 years old in good health. CDR3 bases read: TGTGCCAGCAGTGACCGACAGCTCTACGAG. Protein sequence: CASSDRQLYE. The complete CDR3 reads CASSDRQLYEQYF.